This TCR beta chain was sequenced in a study of blood T cell repertoires in COVID-19. In the study overall: Samples of COVID-19 (acute and convalescent) were obtained from the United States, Italy and Spain. Nucleic acid was either cDNA or gDNA, and it came from T cells, B-cell-depleted T cells, or PBMCs.

Generated by immunoSEQ multiplex PCR, the TCRdb table keeps only in-frame clones and is missing some. The sample includes fewer than 350,000 clones, approximately 86% of them seen just once. Between the trimmed V and J ends, which lost 1 base and 0 bases, there was a span of 13 bases. Germline CDR1 LNHDA, CDR2 SQIVND (reference sequence). The CDR3 loop spans 17 amino acids. Enrolled during active infection, Seattle patients were then followed longitudinally. This chain links TRBV19 with TRBJ2-4; tentatively, D is TRBD2 (5 bases). The sequenced material came from peripheral blood. This TCR was recovered from a man aged 25 to 40 with COVID-19, enrolled during active disease. CDR3 residues: CASSIGSGSLAKNIQYF. CDR3 coding DNA: TGTGCCAGTAGTATAGGGAGCGGAAGTTTAGCCAAAAACATTCAGTACTTC.